The source of this T cell receptor beta chain is a study of T-cell reconstitution after alpha-beta-depleted transplantation in children (dated by TCRdb to between 2015 and 2016). Regarding the complete study: Using TCR repertoire profiling, the study followed T-cell immune reconstitution in a quantitative way in children after TCRalphabeta/CD19-depleted allogeneic hematopoietic cell transplantation. The paper's findings and limits, for the study overall: The high TCRbeta diversity at day 60 in some patients was ascribed to recipient T cells and intrathymic progenitors that had survived conditioning. The apparently early recovery of alphabetaT-cell counts about two months after transplant reportedly depended on only several hundred rapidly expanded clones that came from non-depleted graft cells. The frequencies of hyperexpanded clones fell over the following months, and after one year, T-cell counts and TCRbeta diversity were mostly attributed to newly produced T cells.

The V and J ends are trimmed by 7 bases and 7 bases, leaving 23 bases between them. As encoded in the germline V gene, CDR1 is SGHTA while CDR2 is FQGTGA. The CDR3 contains 16 residues, cysteine and phenylalanine counted. The kept DNA is CDR3 alone, 48 bases in frame from the first base. Library method: PCR. The listed sequencing device is Illumina HiSeq 2500. TCR libraries were prepared with molecular barcoding, using unique molecular identifiers to normalize TCRbeta repertoire quantification. TCRdb cleaned the public reads at Q25 with fastp, built clones with MiXCR and kept in-frame beta chains. Duplicate CDR3 protein sequences are folded into a single record with the most common DNA and genes. This sample lists about 60,000 distinct CDR3 sequences; 35% to 55% were detected once. The biggest ten clones account for around 98% of the sample. This clonotype was seen a handful of times. Its antigen remains unidentified. Qualities for individual bases were not recorded, and no much larger clone is one base off.

In light of the paper, this sample's treatment or condition label describes: allogeneic hematopoietic cell transplantation with graft depleted of TCRalphabeta T cells and CD19 B cells. Transplant recipients were children who received TCRalphabeta/CD19-depleted allogeneic hematopoietic cell grafts. Here the chain combines TRBV7-3 and TRBJ2-1; the D gene may be TRBD1 or TRBD2, since each aligns over 5 bases. The clonotype was recovered from a male patient younger than 18 who had a stem cell transplant for acute lymphoblastic leukemia, so the T cells may come from the graft donor. The sequencing here drew on PBMCs, mostly from graft donor cells, taken 360 days after TCRalphabeta/CD19-depleted stem cell transplant. The DNA is as follows: TGTGCCAGCACCCAAAAGCCGGGGTTGGGGGTAAATGAGCAGTTCTTC. Its translation is CASTQKPGLGVNEQFF.